Following are 15 T cell receptor beta chains from one sample sequenced in a study of blood T cell repertoires in COVID-19. Assay: immunoSEQ multiplex PCR; the TCRdb copy retains only in-frame clones and omits some. This table has a few hundred thousand clones, 87% appearing once. The sequencing input was PBMCs or T cells enriched from blood (not recorded which). Source of these receptors: a man between 18 and 29 years old with acute COVID-19.

The J gene is TRBJ1-1, the V gene TRBV19, with no clear D. V lost 8 bases, J lost 8 bases, and 12 bases lay in between. Germline CDR1 reads LNHDA; CDR2 reads SQIVND (reference sequence). This CDR3 region has 11 residues. DNA for the CDR3: TGTGCCAGTGGGCCCGACCTAGAAGCTTTCTTT. Amino acid sequence: CASGPDLEAFF.

This clone was seen more than once but under ten times. The chain carries TRBV28 and TRBJ2-2; 9 bases are shared with TRBD2. This CDR3 spans 14 amino acids. The V gene's germline CDR1 is MDHEN and CDR2 SYDVKM. V lost 6 bases and J lost 3; bases outside the gene matches: 2. The CDR3, as DNA: TGTGCCAGCAGCCCTAGCGGGGACACCGGGGAGCTGTTTTTT. It translates to CASSPSGDTGELFF.

The V call is TRBV27, the J call TRBJ1-2; possible D gene TRBD1, 5 bases. The germline V and J ends were trimmed by 3 bases and 4 bases, with 9 bases remaining between them. The CDR3 runs to 13 residues. Germline V gene sequence: CDR1 MNHEY, CDR2 SMNVEV (reference sequence). This CDR3 reads CASSFDRGYGYTF. CDR3 nucleotides: TGTGCCAGCAGTTTTGACAGAGGCTATGGCTACACCTTC.

This rearrangement joins TRBV27 to TRBJ2-5; 9 nucleotides align to TRBD1. Germline CDR1 MNHEY, CDR2 SMNVEV (reference sequence). The trim removed 5 bases at V and 5 bases at J, leaving 9 bases unmatched. The CDR3 has 15 amino acids. The CDR3 DNA is TGTGCCAGCAGTCCAGGGACAGGGAATATCGAGACCCAGTACTTC. Protein sequence: CASSPGTGNIETQYF.

The rearrangement joins TRBV10-1 to TRBJ1-1; TRBD1 might be the D (6 bases). The CDR3 totals 13 residues. Germline values: CDR1 WNHNN, CDR2 SYGVQD (reference sequence). Between the trimmed V and J ends, which lost 2 bases and 7 bases, there was a span of 11 bases. CDR3 residues: CASSEQGTDEAFF. The CDR3 DNA is TGCGCCAGCAGTGAGCAGGGGACGGATGAAGCTTTCTTT.

This chain links TRBV6-1 with TRBJ1-5; D gene unclear. The CDR3 is made up of 17 amino acids. Trimming took off 4 bases at V and 0 bases at J, with 16 bases between the two ends. CDR1 is MNHNS, CDR2 SASEGT, per germline. The CDR3 nucleotides are TGTGCCAGCAGTGTAGCTTGGGGAGGAGATAGCAATCAGCCCCAGCATTTT. Amino acid sequence: CASSVAWGGDSNQPQHF.

The rearrangement uses TRBV2 and TRBJ2-7; 10 bases map to TRBD2. Germline CDR1 is SNHLY and CDR2 is FYNNEI. There are 16 residues in the CDR3. The ends lost 2 bases at V and 3 bases at J; junction bases unmatched: 7. In DNA, the CDR3 is TGTGCCAGCAGTGAAAGGTTCACTAGCGGGAACTACGAGCAGTACTTC. Translation: CASSERFTSGNYEQYF.

This clone has a single count. V gene TRBV5-4 combines with J gene TRBJ2-5; 9 bases map to TRBD1. Germline CDR1 SGHNT, CDR2 YYREEE (reference sequence). The length of the CDR3 is 15 residues. V lost 4 bases and J lost 1; bases outside the gene matches: 5. The CDR3, as DNA: TGTGCCAGCAGCATCCGGGACAGGGCCCAAGAGACCCAGTACTTC. Protein sequence: CASSIRDRAQETQYF.

The chain links TRBV2 to TRBJ1-5, with a possible D match to TRBD1 (6 bases). CDR3 length: 13 amino acids. V lost 10 bases to trimming and J lost 7 bases, with 17 bases between them. Germline CDR1 and CDR2: SNHLY and FYNNEI. CDR3 region: CATQEGGRQPQHF. DNA for the CDR3: TGTGCCACCCAAGAGGGGGGGAGGCAGCCCCAGCATTTT.

The V call is TRBV6-5, the J call TRBJ2-5, with 10 bases that match TRBD2. Germline trimming cut 1 base from V and 5 bases from J; bases unmatched to any gene: 1. The CDR3 totals 14 residues. The germline CDR1 and CDR2 sequences are MNHEY and SVGAGI. The CDR3 bases are TGTGCCAGCAGTTACTTTAGCGGGAGGGAGACCCAGTACTTC. Its translation: CASSYFSGRETQYF.

V is TRBV5-8 and J is TRBJ2-7; D might be TRBD1 (6 bases). V dropped 0 bases and J dropped 1 base, with 14 bases sitting between them. The CDR3 contains 16 residues. Looked up from germline, CDR1 is SGHTS and CDR2 is YDEGEE. CDR3 residues: CASSLGSGTRSYEQYF. The CDR3 coding sequence is TGTGCCAGCAGCTTGGGGTCCGGGACACGATCCTACGAGCAGTACTTC. The entire variable domain, with the rest obtained from reference TRBV5-8 and TRBJ2-7, is as follows: EAGVTQSPTHLIKTRGQQATLRCSPISGHTSVYWYQQALGLGLQFLLWYDEGEERNRGNFPPRFSGRQFPNYSSELNVNALELEDSALYLCASSLGSGTRSYEQYFGPGTRLTVT.

The V gene is TRBV10-3, the J gene TRBJ2-1; D gene unclear. This CDR3 is 15 amino acids long. The V gene's germline CDR1 is ENHRY and CDR2 SYGVKD. V was cut by 0 bases and J by 5 bases, with 11 bases left in between. The CDR3 bases are TGTGCCATCAGTGAGTCCGGTTTCAATAACAATGAGCAGTTCTTC. Residues: CAISESGFNNNEQFF.

The V and J genes are TRBV7-2 and TRBJ2-3, with 11 nucleotides matching TRBD1. The CDR3 has 15 amino acids. V lost 1 base, J lost 6 bases, and 3 bases stayed unmatched. Germline CDR1 reads SGHTA; CDR2 reads FQGNSA. The CDR3 sequence: CASSLGDRGWDTQYF. For the CDR3, the DNA is TGTGCCAGCAGCTTAGGGGACAGGGGGTGGGATACGCAGTATTTT.

The chain links TRBV7-9 to TRBJ1-2; D is possibly TRBD1 (5 bases). There are 14 residues in the CDR3. Deletions cut 5 bases from V and 6 bases from J, with 16 bases between. Germline-derived CDR1 and CDR2 are SEHNR and FQNEAQ (reference sequence). CDR3 coding DNA: TGTGCCAGCAGCGCGTTTCTGGGGCCCCATGGCTACACCTTC. Translating it yields CASSAFLGPHGYTF. Supplemented by reference TRBV7-9 and TRBJ1-2, the full variable domain reads DTGVSQNPRHKITKRGQNVTFRCDPISEHNRLYWYRQTLGQGPEFLTYFQNEAQLEKSRLLSDRFSAERPKGSFSTLEIQRTEQGDSAMYLCASSAFLGPHGYTFGSGTRLTVV.

V is TRBV24-1 and J is TRBJ2-7; D is uncertain. The length of the CDR3 is 11 residues. The V end was cut by 3 bases, the J end by 6 bases, with 5 bases between. Germline V gene data show CDR1 as KGHDR and CDR2 as SFDVKD. CDR3 nucleotide sequence: TGTGCCACCAGTGATGAGAGCGAGCAGTACTTC. It translates to CATSDESEQYF.